These 21 T cell receptor beta chains originate from one sample sequenced in a study of T cells in Graves' hyperthyroidism and ophthalmopathy. Researchers took RNA transcripts and amplified the TCR beta CDR3 regions from them. The HTBI primer set drove a first-round RT-PCR of the TCR CDR3. TCRdb processed the multiplex PCR reads anew with MiXCR; each CDR3 protein has one entry. The table lists about half a million distinct CDR3 sequences, 24% of them singletons. Sample: blood. Receptors were obtained from a woman aged 30 to 39 with Graves' ophthalmopathy.

This clonotype has a handful of counts. CDR3 in amino acids: CAITREGSNSPLHF. CDR3 nucleotides: TGTGCCATCACCAGGGAGGGATCAAATTCACCCCTCCACTTT. This chain uses TRBV10-3 with TRBJ1-6; TRBD1 might be the D (5 bases). Germline assignment: CDR1 ENHRY and CDR2 SYGVKD. The CDR3 length is 14 residues. Trimming removed 7 bases at V and 7 bases at J, with 14 bases between.

The CDR3 region has the DNA TGTGCCTGGAGGCTTAACGCGGGTGAAGCTTTCTTT. As protein: CAWRLNAGEAFF. This chain connects TRBV30 to TRBJ1-1, with D uncertain. Germline V lookup: CDR1 GTSNPN, CDR2 SVGIG (reference sequence). CDR3 size: 12 residues. V was cut by 3 bases and J by 7 bases, with 12 bases left in between. Combining the CDR3 with reference TRBV30 and TRBJ1-1 gives the whole variable domain SQTIHQWPATLVQPVGSPLSLECTVEGTSNPNLYWYRQAAGRGLQLLFYSVGIGQISSEVPQNLSASRPQDRQFILSSKKLLLSDSGFYLCAWRLNAGEAFFGQGTRLTVV.

The table lists this clonotype with a few counts. The chain has TRBV15 and TRBJ2-7; 8 bases map to TRBD1. Germline CDR1 and CDR2: LNHNV and YYDKDF (reference sequence). This CDR3 comprises 17 residues. Trimming at V came to 0 bases and at J to 2 bases, leaving 9 bases not matched to a gene. The CDR3 DNA follows: TGTGCCACCAGCAGAGATCTACTGCAGGACAGGGCCTACGAGCAGTACTTC. Translated, it gives CATSRDLLQDRAYEQYF.

This clonotype has ten or more counts. V is TRBV18 and J is TRBJ1-5; tentatively, D is TRBD1 (5 bases). Germline V gene data show CDR1 as KGHSH and CDR2 as LQKENI. The CDR3 runs to 16 residues. Trimming stripped 2 bases from V and 4 bases from J, with 15 bases between. Here the CDR3 reads CASSPFVQGGNQPQHF. The CDR3 DNA reads as TGTGCCAGCTCACCATTCGTCCAGGGCGGGAATCAGCCCCAGCATTTT.

This chain links TRBV30 with TRBJ1-5; a weak D match, TRBD1 (5 bases). The CDR3 extends over 14 amino acids. Trimming removed 1 base at V and 0 bases at J, with 7 bases between. CDR1 is GTSNPN and CDR2 is SVGIG in the germline V gene (reference sequence). The CDR3 spells CAWSGTISNQPQHF. CDR3 coding DNA: TGTGCCTGGAGTGGGACAATTAGCAATCAGCCCCAGCATTTT.

This clonotype was counted many times. This rearrangement joins TRBV6-5 to TRBJ1-1, with 11 nucleotides matching TRBD1. Germline trimming cut 4 bases from V and 0 bases from J; bases unmatched to any gene: 4. The CDR3 runs 16 residues. In germline, CDR1 is MNHEY, CDR2 SVGAGI. CDR3 DNA sequence: TGTGCCAGCAGTTCCGGGACAGGGGGACTGAACACTGAAGCTTTCTTT. It translates to CASSSGTGGLNTEAFF.

This chain links TRBV12-3 or TRBV12-4 with TRBJ1-2; no clear D gene. The CDR3 extends over 11 amino acids. Trimming shortened V by 8 bases and J by 4 bases, and 8 bases separated the two germline ends. DNA for the CDR3: TGTGCCAGCGTAGGGCCCTATGGCTACACCTTC. Protein: CASVGPYGYTF.

This clonotype was seen many times. V usage is TRBV6-5 and J usage is TRBJ1-3; 10 bases fit TRBD1. Germline values: CDR1 MNHEY, CDR2 SVGAGI. Losses at the gene ends were 6 bases for V and 2 bases for J; bases not matched to a gene: 4. This CDR3 region has 15 residues. CDR3 protein: CASRLTGGTGNTIYF. CDR3 DNA: TGTGCCAGCAGATTGACAGGGGGCACTGGAAACACCATATATTTT.

The chain combines TRBV10-3 with TRBJ2-5; the match to TRBD2 covers 9 bases. The length of the CDR3 is 14 residues. Germline V gene lookup returns CDR1 ENHRY and CDR2 SYGVKD. J was trimmed by 5 bases and V by 0 bases; bases with no gene match: 1. This chain's CDR3 is CAISESLAGETQYF. CDR3 DNA: TGTGCCATCAGTGAGTCTCTAGCGGGGGAGACCCAGTACTTC.

This clonotype has a count of ten or more. At one end, the junction sequence differs from germline, possibly due to a read error. The gene calls are TRBV29-1 and TRBJ1-2, with 9 positions matching TRBD1. The CDR3 sequence is 13 residues long. Germline V lookup: CDR1 SQVTM, CDR2 ANQGSEA. CDR3 protein: CSVLEQGAGGYTF. The CDR3 DNA is TGCAGCGTGCTGGAACAGGGGGCAGGTGGCTACACTTTC.

This clonotype was seen ten or more times. The V gene is TRBV5-1, the J gene TRBJ1-2, with unresolved D. CDR3 length equals 13 residues. Germline CDR1 is SGHRS and CDR2 is YFSETQ. The V end was cut by 2 bases, the J end by 5 bases, with 10 bases between. CDR3 nucleotide sequence: TGCGCCAGCAGCTTCGAGACACCGTATGGCTACACCTTC. Translation gives CASSFETPYGYTF.

This chain joins TRBV4-1 and TRBJ1-2; unclear D gene. Trimming pared 2 bases from V and 3 bases from J, leaving 13 bases between. CDR1 is MGHRA, CDR2 YSYEKL, per germline. CDR3 length: 15 residues. The CDR3 here is CASSQRGITDYGYTF. The CDR3 DNA reads as TGCGCCAGCAGCCAACGGGGAATTACTGACTATGGCTACACCTTC.

This clonotype was found a few times. The DNA for the CDR3 is TGTGCCAGCAATCTCCCAGGACAGGGACCCTACGAGCAGTACTTC. The encoded protein is CASNLPGQGPYEQYF. The V call is TRBV12-3 or TRBV12-4, the J call TRBJ2-7, with 8 positions matching TRBD1. This CDR3 is 15 amino acids long. V gave up 7 bases and J gave up 2 bases; unmatched junction bases: 10.

A word on this clonotype: A much larger clone differs from this one at a single base, so this may be a read error. The chain joins TRBV18 to TRBJ1-2, with D possibly TRBD1 on 6 matching bases. V gave up 6 bases and J gave up 13 bases, with 27 bases separating them. CDR1 KGHSH and CDR2 LQKENI come from the germline V gene. The CDR3 is made up of 15 amino acids. The chain's CDR3 is CASSSKGTLNYSCTF. Here the CDR3 DNA reads TGTGCCAGCTCTTCAAAAGGGACATTGAACTATAGCTGCACCTTC.

This clonotype was observed a few times. The chain links TRBV25-1 to TRBJ2-5, with a possible D match to TRBD2 (5 bases). This CDR3 has 14 residues. Deletions cut 5 bases from V and 4 bases from J, with 14 bases between. CDR1 and CDR2 from the germline V gene are MGHDK and SYGVNS. CDR3 sequence: CASSKSGGGETQYF. The CDR3 DNA follows: TGTGCCAGCAGTAAGTCTGGCGGAGGAGAGACCCAGTACTTC.

This clonotype occurred many times. This rearrangement joins TRBV27 to TRBJ1-2, with D perhaps matching TRBD1 (5 bases). The CDR3 runs 15 residues. In germline, CDR1 is MNHEY, CDR2 SMNVEV (reference sequence). The V and J ends lost 6 bases and 3 bases respectively, with 17 bases between them. The CDR3 protein is CASSENRQRYYGYTF. As DNA, the CDR3 is TGTGCCAGCAGCGAAAACCGACAGAGGTACTATGGCTACACCTTC.

The chain links TRBV6-5 to TRBJ1-6, with 9 positions matching TRBD1. The ends lost 4 bases at V and 1 base at J; junction bases unmatched: 2. Germline-derived CDR1 and CDR2 are MNHEY and SVGAGI. The CDR3 has 16 amino acids. The CDR3, as DNA: TGTGCCAGCAGTTCTGGGACAGGGTCCTATAATTCACCCCTCCACTTT. It codes for CASSSGTGSYNSPLHF.

This clonotype was counted many times. V usage is TRBV7-9 and J usage is TRBJ2-5, with TRBD1 matching over 10 bases. Germline lookup yields CDR1 SEHNR and CDR2 FQNEAQ (reference sequence). The V and J ends lost 5 bases and 5 bases, in that order; junction bases with no gene match: 8. CDR3 length: 15 residues. CDR3 sequence: CASSPGGGQGETQYF. DNA of the CDR3: TGTGCCAGCAGCCCTGGGGGGGGACAGGGGGAGACCCAGTACTTC. The full variable domain, rest sourced from reference TRBV7-9 and TRBJ2-5, is DTGVSQNPRHKITKRGQNVTFRCDPISEHNRLYWYRQTLGQGPEFLTYFQNEAQLEKSRLLSDRFSAERPKGSFSTLEIQRTEQGDSAMYLCASSPGGGQGETQYFGPGTRLLVL.

At least ten counts were recorded for this clonotype. V and J are TRBV6-5 and TRBJ2-2; D possibly corresponds to TRBD2 (6 bases). The CDR3 runs 14 residues. Looked up from germline, CDR1 is MNHEY and CDR2 is SVGAGI. V was clipped by 0 bases and J by 4 bases, with 6 bases between them. The DNA of the CDR3 is TGTGCCAGCAGTTACTCGACTAGCACCGGGGAGCTGTTTTTT. It specifies CASSYSTSTGELFF.

The table lists this clonotype with many counts. The chain employs TRBV12-3 or TRBV12-4 and TRBJ1-2; perhaps TRBD1 as D (6 bases). V gave up 1 base and J gave up 1 base, with 13 bases separating them. The CDR3 is made up of 16 amino acids. The CDR3 is CASSLDREVVNYGYTF. CDR3 nucleotides: TGTGCCAGCAGTTTAGACAGGGAAGTGGTTAACTATGGCTACACCTTC.

This clonotype was detected ten times or more. The chain recombines TRBV4-1 with TRBJ2-7, with 7 nucleotides matching TRBD1. Trimming removed 4 bases from V and 4 bases from J; junction bases left unmatched: 13. Germline values: CDR1 MGHRA, CDR2 YSYEKL. CDR3 length: 16 amino acids. CDR3 coding DNA: TGCGCCAGCAGCCCCCACAACGACAGGGAACAGTACGAGCAGTACTTC. Its translation is CASSPHNDREQYEQYF.